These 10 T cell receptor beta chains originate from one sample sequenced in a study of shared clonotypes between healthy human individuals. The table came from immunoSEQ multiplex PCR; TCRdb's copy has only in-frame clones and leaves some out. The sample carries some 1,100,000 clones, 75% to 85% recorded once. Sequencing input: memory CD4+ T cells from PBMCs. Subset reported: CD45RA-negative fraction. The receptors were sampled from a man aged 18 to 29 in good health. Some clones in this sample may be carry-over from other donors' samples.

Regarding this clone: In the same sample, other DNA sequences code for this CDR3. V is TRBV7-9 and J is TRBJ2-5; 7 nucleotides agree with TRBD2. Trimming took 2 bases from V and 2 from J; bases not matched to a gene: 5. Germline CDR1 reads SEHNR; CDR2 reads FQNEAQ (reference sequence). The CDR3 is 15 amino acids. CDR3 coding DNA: TGTGCCAGCAGCTTAACCGCGGGGGTGCAAGAGACCCAGTACTTC. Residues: CASSLTAGVQETQYF.

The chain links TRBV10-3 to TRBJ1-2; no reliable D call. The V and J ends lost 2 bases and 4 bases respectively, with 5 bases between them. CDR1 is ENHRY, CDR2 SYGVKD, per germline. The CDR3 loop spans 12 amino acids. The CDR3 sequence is CAISENRYGYTF. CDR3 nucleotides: TGTGCCATCAGTGAGAACCGCTATGGCTACACCTTC.

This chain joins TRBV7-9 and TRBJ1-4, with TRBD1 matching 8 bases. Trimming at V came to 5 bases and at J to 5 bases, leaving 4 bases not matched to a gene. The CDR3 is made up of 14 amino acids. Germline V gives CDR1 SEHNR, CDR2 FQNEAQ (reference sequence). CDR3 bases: TGTGCCAGCAGCCCGACAGGGGAAAATGAAAAACTGTTTTTT. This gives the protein CASSPTGENEKLFF.

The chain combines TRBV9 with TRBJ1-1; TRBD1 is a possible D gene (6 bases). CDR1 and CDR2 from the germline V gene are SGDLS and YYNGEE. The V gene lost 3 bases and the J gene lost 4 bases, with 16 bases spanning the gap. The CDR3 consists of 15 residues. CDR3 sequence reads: CASSAGRGLTTEAFF. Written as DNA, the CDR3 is TGTGCCAGCAGCGCCGGCAGGGGTCTGACCACTGAAGCTTTCTTT.

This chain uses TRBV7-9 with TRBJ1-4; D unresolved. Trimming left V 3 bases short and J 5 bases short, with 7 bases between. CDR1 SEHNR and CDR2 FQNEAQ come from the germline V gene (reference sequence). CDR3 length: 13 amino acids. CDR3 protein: CASSFRTNEKLFF. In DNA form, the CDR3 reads TGTGCCAGCAGCTTCAGAACGAATGAAAAACTGTTTTTT.

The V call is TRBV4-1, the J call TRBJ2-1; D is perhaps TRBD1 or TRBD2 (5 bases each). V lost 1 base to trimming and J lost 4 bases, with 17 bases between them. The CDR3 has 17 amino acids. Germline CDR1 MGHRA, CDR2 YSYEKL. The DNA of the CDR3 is TGCGCCAGCAGCCAAGGGGTGGGAGAGAGGGGATACAATGAGCAGTTCTTC. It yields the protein CASSQGVGERGYNEQFF.

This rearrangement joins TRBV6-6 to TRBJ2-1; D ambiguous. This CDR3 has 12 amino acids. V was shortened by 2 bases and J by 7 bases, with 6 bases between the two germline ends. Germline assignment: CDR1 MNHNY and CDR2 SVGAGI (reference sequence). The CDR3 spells CASSYRLNEQFF. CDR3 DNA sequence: TGTGCCAGCAGTTACCGACTTAATGAGCAGTTCTTC.

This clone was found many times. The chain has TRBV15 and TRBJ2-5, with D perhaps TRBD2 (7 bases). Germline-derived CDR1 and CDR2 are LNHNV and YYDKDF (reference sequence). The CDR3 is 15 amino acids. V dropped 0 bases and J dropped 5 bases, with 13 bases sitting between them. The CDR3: CATSREGWGGETQYF. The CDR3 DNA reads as TGTGCCACCAGCAGAGAAGGGTGGGGGGGCGAGACCCAGTACTTC.

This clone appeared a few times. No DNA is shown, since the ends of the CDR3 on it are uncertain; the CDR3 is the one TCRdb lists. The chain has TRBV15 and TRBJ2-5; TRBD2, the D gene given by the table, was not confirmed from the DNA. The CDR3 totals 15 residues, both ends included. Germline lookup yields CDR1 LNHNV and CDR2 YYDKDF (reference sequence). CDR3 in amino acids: CATSRDWGLGSGKHF.

The CDR3 here is CSVFLSTGWGAGEKLFF. The CDR3 DNA reads TGCAGCGTTTTTCTTAGTACCGGTTGGGGGGCAGGGGAAAAACTGTTTTTT. The V and J genes are TRBV29-1 and TRBJ1-4, with a possible D match to TRBD1 (6 bases). The CDR3 runs to 17 residues. V shed 5 bases and J shed 8 bases, with 27 bases lying between them. CDR1 and CDR2 from the germline V gene are SQVTM and ANQGSEA.